This is a list of T cell receptor beta chains from one sample in a study of cytomegalovirus exposure and HLA in healthy donors. TCRdb's table, derived via immunoSEQ multiplex PCR, lists solely in-frame clones and lacks some. This sample's clone table lists approximately 110,000 clones. Sequenced input: PBMCs. The receptors originated from a man aged 45 to 65 in good health and CMV-seronegative. CDR3s include the opening cysteine and the closing phenylalanine or tryptophan. Fields, in order: J gene, V gene, D gene, CDR3 protein, CDR3 DNA. D genes are given only for firm matches.

TRBJ1-5 | TRBV10-3 | NA | CAISEQGGNQPQHF | TGTGCCATCAGTGAGCAAGGAGGTAATCAGCCCCAGCATTTT
TRBJ2-1 | TRBV7-2 | TRBD1 | CASSGQVSSYNEQFF | TGTGCCAGCAGCGGACAGGTTAGCTCCTACAATGAGCAGTTCTTC
TRBJ2-1 | TRBV7-2 | NA | CASSLDRGGYNEQFF | TGTGCCAGCAGCTTAGACCGCGGAGGTTACAATGAGCAGTTCTTC
TRBJ2-5 | TRBV18 | NA | CASSPQRETQYF | TGTGCCAGCTCACCACAGCGAGAGACCCAGTACTTC
TRBJ2-7 | TRBV4-1 | NA | CASSQDEVKPHEQYF | TGCGCCAGCAGCCAAGATGAGGTTAAACCCCACGAGCAGTACTTC
TRBJ1-1 | TRBV5-1 | TRBD1 | CASSFGLWDREAFF | TGCGCCAGCAGCTTTGGCCTTTGGGACAGAGAAGCTTTCTTT
TRBJ2-2 | TRBV5-1 | NA | CASSLAGGTGELFF | TGCGCCAGCAGCTTGGCCGGAGGCACCGGGGAGCTGTTTTTT
TRBJ1-1 | TRBV15 | NA | CATSRDFDTEAFF | TGTGCCACCAGCAGAGATTTCGACACTGAAGCTTTCTTT
TRBJ2-1 | TRBV4-3 | TRBD2 | CASSDRPSGSSNEQFF | TGCGCCAGCAGCGACAGACCTAGCGGGAGCTCCAATGAGCAGTTCTTC
TRBJ2-5 | TRBV6-1 | TRBD2 | CASSEASFPLLAGPEETQYF | TGTGCCAGCAGTGAAGCGAGTTTCCCTTTACTAGCGGGACCGGAAGAGACCCAGTACTTC
TRBJ1-2 | TRBV7-8 | TRBD1 | CASSFNGQAYYGYTF | TGTGCCAGCAGCTTTAACGGACAGGCCTACTATGGCTACACCTTC
TRBJ1-1 | TRBV6-5 | NA | CASSIRGGMNTEAFF | TGTGCCAGCAGCATACGGGGGGGAATGAACACTGAAGCTTTCTTT
TRBJ2-3 | TRBV5-1 | NA | CATSTGTPYDTQYF | TGCGCCACCTCGACCGGGACTCCCTACGATACGCAGTATTTT
TRBJ2-1 | TRBV6-1 | TRBD2 | CASKGREGNEQFF | TGTGCCAGCAAAGGGCGGGAGGGCAATGAGCAGTTCTTC
TRBJ2-3 | TRBV4-3 | TRBD1 | CASSQDGHLAGGFTDTQYF | TGCGCCAGCAGCCAAGATGGCCATCTGGCAGGGGGATTCACAGATACGCAGTATTTT
TRBJ2-7 | TRBV2 | NA | CASSQTAYEQYF | TGTGCCAGCAGCCAAACAGCCTACGAGCAGTACTTC
TRBJ2-7 | TRBV5-8 | NA | CASTQPPGTNYEQYF | TGTGCCAGCACGCAACCCCCCGGGACAAACTACGAGCAGTACTTC
TRBJ2-2 | TRBV6-5 | NA | CASSYRAGELFF | TGTGCCAGCAGTTACCGGGCCGGGGAGCTGTTTTTT
TRBJ2-2 | TRBV18 | TRBD1 | CASSPGTGVVGELFF | TGTGCCAGCTCACCCGGGACAGGGGTCGTCGGGGAGCTGTTTTTT
TRBJ1-4 | TRBV19 | NA | CASSIWTATNEKLFF | TGTGCCAGTAGTATCTGGACAGCAACTAATGAAAAACTGTTTTTT
TRBJ2-7 | TRBV15 | NA | CATSRDRSGDFSYEQYF | TGTGCCACCAGCAGAGATCGGTCCGGGGACTTTTCCTACGAGCAGTACTTC
TRBJ1-2 | TRBV18 | NA | CASSPGSPYGYTF | TGTGCCAGCTCACCCGGGAGCCCCTATGGCTACACCTTC
TRBJ1-2 | TRBV29-1 | NA | CSVGQTVYGYTF | TGCAGCGTAGGACAGACAGTTTATGGCTACACCTTC
TRBJ2-1 | TRBV7-9 | TRBD1 | CASSPRQGSSYNEQFF | TGTGCCAGCAGCCCTAGACAGGGGAGCTCCTACAATGAGCAGTTCTTC
TRBJ2-7 | TRBV4-3 | TRBD2 | CASSQVVGLPTSEQYF | TGCGCCAGCAGCCAAGTCGTGGGACTACCCACCTCCGAGCAGTACTTC
TRBJ2-1 | TRBV25-1 | NA | CASSESLSGYNEQFF | TGTGCCAGCAGTGAATCGCTTAGCGGCTACAATGAGCAGTTCTTC
TRBJ1-1 | TRBV25-1 | NA | CASSGRRDMAFF | TGTGCCAGCAGTGGCCGCAGGGATATGGCTTTCTTT